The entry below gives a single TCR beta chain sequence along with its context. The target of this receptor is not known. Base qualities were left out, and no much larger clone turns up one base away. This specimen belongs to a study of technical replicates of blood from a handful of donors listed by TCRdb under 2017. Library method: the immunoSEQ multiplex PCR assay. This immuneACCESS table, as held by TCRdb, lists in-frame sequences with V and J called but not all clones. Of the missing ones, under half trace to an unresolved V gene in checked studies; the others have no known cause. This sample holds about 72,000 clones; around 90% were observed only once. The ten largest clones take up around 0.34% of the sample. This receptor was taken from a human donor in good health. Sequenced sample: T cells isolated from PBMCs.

The DNA reads TGTGCCAGCAGCCTCTTGGGGGGAACTGAAGCTTTCTTT. Translation gives CASSLLGGTEAFF. The chain employs TRBV14 and TRBJ1-1, with a weak D call of TRBD1 (5 bases match). Including cysteine and phenylalanine, the CDR3 has 13 amino acids. Solely the CDR3 DNA is kept, with 39 bases framed from the first base. V loses 4 bases of germline sequence and J loses 5 bases, and the interval between the two ends is 11 bases. Reading the germline V gene gives CDR1 SGHDN and CDR2 FVKESK. With the rest looked up from the reference TRBV14 and TRBJ1-1 genes rather than sequenced, the full variable domain is EAGVTQFPSHSVIEKGQTVTLRCDPISGHDNLYWYRRVMGKEIKFLLHFVKESKQDESGMPNNRFLAERTGGTYSTLKVQPAELEDSGVYFCASSLLGGTEAFFGQGTRLTVV.